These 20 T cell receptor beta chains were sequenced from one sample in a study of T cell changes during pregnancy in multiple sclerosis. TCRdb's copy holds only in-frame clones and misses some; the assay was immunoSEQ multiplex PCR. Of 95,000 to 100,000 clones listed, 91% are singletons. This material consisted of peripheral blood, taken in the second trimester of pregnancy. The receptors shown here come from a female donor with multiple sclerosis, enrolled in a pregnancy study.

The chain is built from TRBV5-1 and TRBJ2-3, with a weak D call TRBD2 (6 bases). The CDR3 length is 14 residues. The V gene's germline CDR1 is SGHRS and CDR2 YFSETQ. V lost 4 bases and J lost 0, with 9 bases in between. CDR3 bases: TGCGCCAGCAGCCGGGACTTGAGCACAGATACGCAGTATTTT. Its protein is CASSRDLSTDTQYF. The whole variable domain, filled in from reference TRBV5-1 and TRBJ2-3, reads KAGVTQTPRYLIKTRGQQVTLSCSPISGHRSVSWYQQTPGQGLQFLFEYFSETQRNKGNFPGRFSGRQFSNSRSEMNVSTLELGDSALYLCASSRDLSTDTQYFGPGTRLTVL.

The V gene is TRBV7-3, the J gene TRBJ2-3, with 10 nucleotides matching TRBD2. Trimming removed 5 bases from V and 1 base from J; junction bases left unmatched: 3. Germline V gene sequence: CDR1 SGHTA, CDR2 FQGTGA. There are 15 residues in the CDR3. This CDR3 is CASSPGTSGTDTQYF. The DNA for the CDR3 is TGTGCCAGCAGCCCCGGGACTAGCGGCACAGATACGCAGTATTTT.

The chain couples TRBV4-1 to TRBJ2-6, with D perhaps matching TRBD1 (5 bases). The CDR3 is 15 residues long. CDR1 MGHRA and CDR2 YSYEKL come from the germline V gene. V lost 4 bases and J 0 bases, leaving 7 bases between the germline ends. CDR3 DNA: TGCGCCAGCAGCCTAGACAGCTCTGGGGCCAACGTCCTGACTTTC. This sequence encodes CASSLDSSGANVLTF.

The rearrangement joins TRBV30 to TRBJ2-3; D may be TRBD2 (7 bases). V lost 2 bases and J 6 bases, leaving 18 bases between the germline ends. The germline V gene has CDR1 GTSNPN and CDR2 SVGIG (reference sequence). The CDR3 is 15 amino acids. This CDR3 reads CAWSKGGGRGDTQYF. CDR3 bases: TGTGCCTGGAGTAAGGGGGGAGGGCGAGGCGATACGCAGTATTTT.

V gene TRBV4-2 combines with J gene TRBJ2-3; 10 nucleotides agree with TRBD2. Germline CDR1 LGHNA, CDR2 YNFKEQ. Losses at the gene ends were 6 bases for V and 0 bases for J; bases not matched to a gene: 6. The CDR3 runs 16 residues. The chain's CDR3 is CASRVTSGYSTDTQYF. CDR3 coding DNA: TGTGCCAGCAGGGTGACTAGCGGGTATAGCACAGATACGCAGTATTTT.

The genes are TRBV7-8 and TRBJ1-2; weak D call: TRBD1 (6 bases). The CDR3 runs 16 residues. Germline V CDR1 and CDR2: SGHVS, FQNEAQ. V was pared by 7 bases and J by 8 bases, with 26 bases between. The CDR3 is CASTPPLRQARGGYTF. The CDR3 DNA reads TGTGCCAGCACCCCACCACTCCGACAGGCGCGAGGGGGCTACACCTTC.

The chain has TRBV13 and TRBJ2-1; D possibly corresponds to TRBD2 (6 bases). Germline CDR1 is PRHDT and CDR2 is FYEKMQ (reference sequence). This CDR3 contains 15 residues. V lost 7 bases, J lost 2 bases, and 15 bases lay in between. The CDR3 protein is CASTLGDSPYNEQFF. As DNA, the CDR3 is TGTGCCAGCACCTTGGGGGACTCCCCCTACAATGAGCAGTTCTTC.

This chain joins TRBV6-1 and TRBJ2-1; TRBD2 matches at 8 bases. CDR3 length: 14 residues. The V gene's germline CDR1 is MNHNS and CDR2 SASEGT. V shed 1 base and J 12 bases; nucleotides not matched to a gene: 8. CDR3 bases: TGTGCCAGCAGTGAAGGACGCGGGGGGATGGGGCAGTTCTTC. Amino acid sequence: CASSEGRGGMGQFF.

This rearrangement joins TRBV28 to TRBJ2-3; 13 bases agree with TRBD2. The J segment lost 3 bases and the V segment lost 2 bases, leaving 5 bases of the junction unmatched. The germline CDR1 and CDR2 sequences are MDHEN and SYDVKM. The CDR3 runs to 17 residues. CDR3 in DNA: TGTGCCAGCAGTTTAAACGGACTAGCGGGAGATACAGATACGCAGTATTTT. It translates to CASSLNGLAGDTDTQYF. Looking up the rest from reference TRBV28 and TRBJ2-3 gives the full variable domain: DVKVTQSSRYLVKRTGEKVFLECVQDMDHENMFWYRQDPGLGLRLIYFSYDVKMKEKGDIPEGYSVSREKKERFSLILESASTNQTSMYLCASSLNGLAGDTDTQYFGPGTRLTVL.

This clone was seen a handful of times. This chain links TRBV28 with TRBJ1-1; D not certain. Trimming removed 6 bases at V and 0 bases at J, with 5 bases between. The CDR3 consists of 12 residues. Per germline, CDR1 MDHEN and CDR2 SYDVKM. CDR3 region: CASSPMNTEAFF. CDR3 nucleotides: TGTGCCAGCAGCCCCATGAACACTGAAGCTTTCTTT.

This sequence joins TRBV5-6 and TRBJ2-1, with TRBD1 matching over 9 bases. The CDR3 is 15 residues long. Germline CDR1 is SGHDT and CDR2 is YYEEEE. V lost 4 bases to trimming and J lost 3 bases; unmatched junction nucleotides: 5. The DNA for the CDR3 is TGTGCCAGCAGCCCTTGGGACAGGGTCTACAATGAGCAGTTCTTC. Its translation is CASSPWDRVYNEQFF.

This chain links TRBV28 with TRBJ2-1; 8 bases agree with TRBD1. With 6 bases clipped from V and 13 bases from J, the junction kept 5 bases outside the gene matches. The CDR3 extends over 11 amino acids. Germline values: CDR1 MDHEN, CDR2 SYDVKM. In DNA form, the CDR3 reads TGTGCCAGCAGCCCGGACAGGGTACAGTTCTTC. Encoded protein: CASSPDRVQFF.

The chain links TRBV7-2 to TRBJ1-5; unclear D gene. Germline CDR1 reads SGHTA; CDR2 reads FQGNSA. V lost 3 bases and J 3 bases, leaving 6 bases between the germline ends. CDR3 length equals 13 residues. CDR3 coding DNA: TGTGCCAGCAGCTTGGGAGCCAATCAGCCCCAGCATTTT. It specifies CASSLGANQPQHF. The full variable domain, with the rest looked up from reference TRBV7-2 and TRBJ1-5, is GAGVSQSPSNKVTEKGKDVELRCDPISGHTALYWYRQSLGQGLEFLIYFQGNSAPDKSGLPSDRFSAERTGGSVSTLTIQRTQQEDSAVYLCASSLGANQPQHFGDGTRLSIL.

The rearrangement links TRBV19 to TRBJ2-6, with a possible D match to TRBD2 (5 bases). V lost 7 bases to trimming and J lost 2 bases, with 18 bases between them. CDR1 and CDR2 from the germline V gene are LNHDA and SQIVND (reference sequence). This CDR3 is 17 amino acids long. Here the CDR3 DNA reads TGTGCCAGTACCCCTGGACTTCAAACTACTGGGGCCAACGTCCTGACTTTC. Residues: CASTPGLQTTGANVLTF.

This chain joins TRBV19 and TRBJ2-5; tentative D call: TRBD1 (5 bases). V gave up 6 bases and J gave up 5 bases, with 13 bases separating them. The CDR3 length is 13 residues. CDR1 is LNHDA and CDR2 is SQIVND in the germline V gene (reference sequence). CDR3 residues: CASRGVGRETQYF. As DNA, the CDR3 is TGTGCCAGTAGAGGGGTGGGGCGGGAGACCCAGTACTTC.

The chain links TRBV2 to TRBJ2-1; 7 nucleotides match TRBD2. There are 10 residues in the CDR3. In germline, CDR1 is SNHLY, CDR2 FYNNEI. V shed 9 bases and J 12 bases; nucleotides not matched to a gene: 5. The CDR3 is CASGDYWQFF. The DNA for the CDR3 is TGTGCCAGTGGGGACTATTGGCAGTTCTTC.

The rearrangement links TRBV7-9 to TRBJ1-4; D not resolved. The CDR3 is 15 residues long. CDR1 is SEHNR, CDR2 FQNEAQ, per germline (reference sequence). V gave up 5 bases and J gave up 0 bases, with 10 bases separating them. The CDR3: CASSRDGSTNEKLFF. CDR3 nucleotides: TGTGCCAGCAGCCGAGACGGGTCAACTAATGAAAAACTGTTTTTT.

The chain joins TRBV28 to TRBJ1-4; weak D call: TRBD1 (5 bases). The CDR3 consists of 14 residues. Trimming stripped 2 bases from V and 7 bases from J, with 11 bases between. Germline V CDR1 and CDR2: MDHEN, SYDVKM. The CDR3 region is CASSLRGGSEKLFF. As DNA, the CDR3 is TGTGCCAGCAGTTTAAGGGGTGGTAGTGAAAAACTGTTTTTT.

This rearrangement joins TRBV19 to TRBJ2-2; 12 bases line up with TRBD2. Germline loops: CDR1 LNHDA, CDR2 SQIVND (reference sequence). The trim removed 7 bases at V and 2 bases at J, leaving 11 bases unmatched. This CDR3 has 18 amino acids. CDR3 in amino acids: CASTKHLAGGLNTGELFF. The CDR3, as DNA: TGTGCCAGTACCAAACATCTAGCGGGAGGGCTTAACACCGGGGAGCTGTTTTTT.

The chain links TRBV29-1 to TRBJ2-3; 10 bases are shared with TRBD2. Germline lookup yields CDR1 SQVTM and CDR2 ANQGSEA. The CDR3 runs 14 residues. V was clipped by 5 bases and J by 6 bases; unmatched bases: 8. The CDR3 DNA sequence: TGCAGCGTTCCGACTAGCGGGCGCCCGGATACGCAGTATTTT. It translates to CSVPTSGRPDTQYF.